These T cell receptor beta chains were read from a single sample in a study of cytotoxic CD8 clonotypes in ibrutinib-treated CLL. The table came from immunoSEQ multiplex PCR; TCRdb's copy has only in-frame clones and leaves some out. The data show 30,000 or so clones, around 76% seen once. The source material was PBMCs, sampled after 36 months of ibrutinib treatment. The source of these receptors is a human donor with chronic lymphocytic leukemia. The CDR3 runs from the conserved cysteine through the conserved F or W. The D gene is left open where the match is weak. Not every row has a clone size; where given, it reads once, few, many or a size class.

>TRBV9|TRBJ1-1|-|-
TGTGCCAGCAGCGCAGAACAGGGGAACACTGAAGCTTTCTTT
CASSAEQGNTEAFF
>TRBV23-1|TRBJ2-5|-|TRBD1
TGCGCCAACCCAGGGACAGCGAAAGAGACCCAGTACTTC
CANPGTAKETQYF
>TRBV18|TRBJ1-1|-|-
TGTGCCAGCTCACCGGACGCTACTGAAGCTTTCTTT
CASSPDATEAFF
>TRBV5-1|TRBJ2-7|-|-
TGCGCCAGCAGCCTCGAAGCCTTCTCCTACGAGCAGTACTTC
CASSLEAFSYEQYF
>TRBV11-2|TRBJ1-1|-|-
TGTGCCAGCAACCCGGGGGGATGGGGCTCTGAAGCTTTCTTT
CASNPGGWGSEAFF
>TRBV11-2|TRBJ1-2|-|TRBD1
TGTGCCAGCGAACAGGGGGCTGAAGGCTACACCTTC
CASEQGAEGYTF
>TRBV5-1|TRBJ1-3|-|-
TGCGCCAGCAGCTTGGATCAGTCTCACTCTGGAAACACCATATATTTT
CASSLDQSHSGNTIYF
>TRBV9|TRBJ2-1|-|TRBD2
TGTGCCAGCAGCGCTAGCGGGGGGTGGAATGAGCAGTTCTTC
CASSASGGWNEQFF
>TRBV30|TRBJ1-2|-|TRBD1
TGTGCCTGGAGTGTACTAGGGGGCAGTTATGGCTACACCTTC
CAWSVLGGSYGYTF
>TRBV5-6|TRBJ2-1|few|-
TGTGCCAGCAGCGTAAACGGGGCACACAATGAGCAGTTCTTC
CASSVNGAHNEQFF
>TRBV5-1|TRBJ1-4|-|-
TGCGCCAGCAGCATCGACAGGACAACTAATGAAAAACTGTTTTTT
CASSIDRTTNEKLFF
>TRBV20-1|TRBJ2-1|-|-
TGCAGTGCAAGGCGGAATGAGCAGTTCTTC
CSARRNEQFF
>TRBV7-2|TRBJ2-2|-|TRBD1
TGTGCCAGCAGCTTCGGGACAGGGGTTTCCGGGGAGCTGTTTTTT
CASSFGTGVSGELFF
>TRBV30|TRBJ1-3|-|-
TGTGCCTGGAGTGTACGAAGAAACACCATATATTTT
CAWSVRRNTIYF
>TRBV7-6|TRBJ1-1|-|TRBD1
TGTGCCAGCAGCTTAGCCCCCTCGACAGGGGTCTTTGACACTGAAGCTTTCTTT
CASSLAPSTGVFDTEAFF
>TRBV6-5|TRBJ1-2|-|TRBD1
TGTGCCAGCAGGGACGCAGGGGGGTACGGCTACACCTTC
CASRDAGGYGYTF
>TRBV6-5|TRBJ1-6|-|TRBD1
TGTGCCAGCAGTTACGGGACAGGGTATTCACCCCTCCACTTT
CASSYGTGYSPLHF
>TRBV9|TRBJ2-5|-|-
TGTGCCAGCAGCGTAGATCCTAGCTCGACCCAGTACTTC
CASSVDPSSTQYF